Included here is one TCR beta chain sequence, with context. The CDR3 is 15 residues long. The germline gives CDR1 SQVTM, CDR2 ANQGSEA. J gave up 1 base and V 6 bases, and 9 bases lay outside the gene matches. Assay used: immunoSEQ multiplex PCR; TCRdb lists only in-frame clones, some missing. Of some 68,000 clones listed, less than 95% were seen once; the top ten hold approximately 0.49%. This record belongs to a study of blood T cell repertoires in COVID-19. Study at large: T cells, B-cell-depleted T cells, or PBMCs supplied cDNA or gDNA.

Sequenced: peripheral blood. The chain couples TRBV29-1 to TRBJ2-5; TRBD2 agrees at 9 bases. This clonotype was sampled from a man in his fifties or sixties with COVID-19, enrolled during active disease. Here the CDR3 DNA reads TGCAGCGTCCACGGAGCGGGAGGTACCCAAGAGACCCAGTACTTC. This codes for CSVHGAGGTQETQYF.